Described below is a single T cell receptor beta chain sequence and its context. The antigen is unknown. The data were obtained in a study of long-term antiretroviral therapy in people with HIV. Study-wide results and limits: Samples were collected from the mid-2000s to the late 2010s under possibly less effective ART regimens.

This CDR3 has 15 residues. Germline lookup yields CDR1 MNHNS and CDR2 SASEGT. V was pared by 11 bases and J by 1 base, with 21 bases between. Survey level was the resolution at which the v3.0 immunoSEQ assay ran. Repertoires were generated with immunoSEQ multiplex PCR, while TCRdb's copy carries only in-frame clones and drops some. The sample lists 20,000 to 25,000 clones, around 82% occurring once. This clonotype originated in a man aged 45-60 years with HIV. The source was unsorted PBMCs, collected at the start of antiretroviral therapy. The chain recombines TRBV6-1 with TRBJ2-7; possible D gene TRBD1, 7 bases. The CDR3 loop is CASEVQGGISYEQYF. The CDR3 nucleotides read TGTGCCTCCGAGGTGCAGGGGGGTATATCCTACGAGCAGTACTTC.